What follows are 27 T cell receptor beta chains derived from one specimen sequenced in a study of T cell responses to AZD1222 COVID-19 vaccine. The method was immunoSEQ multiplex PCR; TCRdb's version includes in-frame clones alone and lacks a portion of them. This sample yields about 28,000 clones, of which around 80% are seen a single time; 5.8% belongs to the top ten. The sequenced sample was peripheral blood, obtained on day 0 of AZD1222 vaccination. The receptors come from an adult in good health.

The chain is built from TRBV12-3 or TRBV12-4 and TRBJ1-6; D gene ambiguous. The V and J ends lost 5 bases and 7 bases respectively, with 9 bases between them. CDR3 size: 13 residues. This CDR3 reads CASSPRRNSPLHF. Here the CDR3 DNA reads TGTGCCAGCAGTCCCCGCAGGAATTCACCCCTCCACTTT.

The chain has TRBV7-2 and TRBJ2-7, with 7 bases aligning to TRBD2. This CDR3 comprises 16 residues. V dropped 8 bases and J dropped 3; count of bases not matched to a gene: 16. Germline lookup yields CDR1 SGHTA and CDR2 FQGNSA. The CDR3 coding sequence is TGTGCCAGCGCGTCCGGGGGGAGCGGGGTAATCTACGAGCAGTACTTC. The encoded protein is CASASGGSGVIYEQYF.

The chain links TRBV7-2 to TRBJ1-3; D may be TRBD1 (6 bases). There are 14 residues in the CDR3. V lost 2 bases, J lost 7 bases, and 12 bases lay in between. The germline V gene encodes CDR1 SGHTA and CDR2 FQGNSA. In DNA, the CDR3 is TGTGCCAGCAGCTTATTGAACAGGGTGAACACCATATATTTT. Translating gives CASSLLNRVNTIYF.

The J gene is TRBJ1-4, the V gene TRBV11-3; 7 bases line up with TRBD1. The CDR3 sequence is 18 residues long. Germline CDR1 and CDR2: SGHNT and YENEEA. Losses at the gene ends were 4 bases for V and 0 bases for J; bases not matched to a gene: 11. The CDR3 nucleotides read TGTGCCAGCAGCTCCAGGACAGGTGAAAGTCCAACTAATGAAAAACTGTTTTTT. Its translation: CASSSRTGESPTNEKLFF.

By share, this clone ranks as medium-sized (0.01 to 0.1%). The chain is built from TRBV3-1 (or the pseudogene TRBV3-2) and TRBJ2-3; 9 bases match TRBD2. From germline, CDR1 is LGHDT and CDR2 YNNKEL (reference sequence). The CDR3 has 16 amino acids. The trim removed 4 bases at V and 1 base at J, leaving 6 bases unmatched. Here the CDR3 DNA reads TGTGCCAGCAGCCCACCCGCTAGCGGGGGCACAGATACGCAGTATTTT. This codes for CASSPPASGGTDTQYF.

This chain connects TRBV5-1 to TRBJ2-3, with 12 bases that match TRBD2. Trimming cost V 3 bases and J 6 bases; bases outside gene matches: 20. This CDR3 is built from 20 residues. Germline V gene data show CDR1 as SGHRS and CDR2 as YFSETQ. The CDR3 nucleotides read TGCGCCAGCAGCTGGACGGTGGACCGACTAGCGGGGGCCGGGTGGGATACGCAGTATTTT. This translates into CASSWTVDRLAGAGWDTQYF.

V and J are TRBV2 and TRBJ2-2; D is undetermined. Trimming took off 5 bases at V and 5 bases at J, with 9 bases between the two ends. The CDR3 runs to 13 residues. Germline assignment: CDR1 SNHLY and CDR2 FYNNEI. The CDR3 reads CASSRLGTGELFF. DNA for the CDR3: TGTGCCAGCAGTCGGCTGGGGACCGGGGAGCTGTTTTTT.

The CDR3 is CASSEGTLVVSPLHF. Here the CDR3 DNA reads TGTGCCAGCAGTGAGGGGACCCTGGTCGTTTCACCCCTCCACTTT. The chain couples TRBV2 to TRBJ1-6; TRBD1 is a possible D gene (5 bases). Germline CDR1 SNHLY, CDR2 FYNNEI. The V end was cut by 3 bases, the J end by 9 bases, with 15 bases between. The CDR3 loop spans 15 amino acids.

The rearrangement joins TRBV19 to TRBJ1-2; D possibly corresponds to TRBD1 (5 bases). The V end was cut by 8 bases, the J end by 4 bases, with 29 bases between. The germline V gene has CDR1 LNHDA and CDR2 SQIVND (reference sequence). The CDR3 runs to 18 residues. DNA for the CDR3: TGTGCCAGTTCCTATCCGGCCGACAGCGAAAAACGTGGCTATGGCTACACCTTC. Protein sequence: CASSYPADSEKRGYGYTF.

V and J are TRBV24-1 and TRBJ2-1; possible D gene TRBD2, 6 bases. V dropped 3 bases and J dropped 1 base, with 9 bases sitting between them. Germline CDR1 KGHDR, CDR2 SFDVKD. This CDR3 comprises 15 residues. The CDR3 sequence is CATSDPGTSYNEQFF. For the CDR3, the DNA is TGTGCCACCAGTGATCCCGGGACTTCCTACAATGAGCAGTTCTTC.

In this sample, this clone turned up once. The chain links TRBV29-1 to TRBJ1-2, with 7 positions matching TRBD1. The CDR3 sequence is 12 residues long. Germline assignment: CDR1 SQVTM and CDR2 ANQGSEA. V lost 4 bases, J lost 7 bases, and 6 bases stayed unmatched. Here the CDR3 reads CSVGQGVRGYTF. In DNA, the CDR3 is TGCAGCGTTGGGCAGGGGGTACGTGGCTACACCTTC.

This chain connects TRBV24-1 to TRBJ2-3; D remains ambiguous. CDR1 KGHDR and CDR2 SFDVKD come from the germline V gene. Deletions cut 1 base from V and 2 bases from J, with 3 bases between. There are 13 residues in the CDR3. The CDR3 reads CATSDFNTDTQYF. The CDR3 coding sequence is TGTGCCACCAGTGATTTTAACACAGATACGCAGTATTTT.

V and J are TRBV6-5 and TRBJ1-4; 7 bases agree with TRBD1. Germline trimming cut 6 bases from V and 5 bases from J; bases unmatched to any gene: 6. Per the germline V gene, CDR1 is MNHEY and CDR2 is SVGAGI. The CDR3 sequence is 14 residues long. CDR3 loop: CASSWTGQNEKLFF. The CDR3 DNA is TGTGCCAGCAGCTGGACAGGACAAAATGAAAAACTGTTTTTT.

The J gene is TRBJ2-5, the V gene TRBV30, with TRBD2 matching 9 bases. The CDR3 extends over 15 amino acids. Germline CDR1 reads GTSNPN; CDR2 reads SVGIG (reference sequence). After removal of 2 bases from V and 1 base from J, the junction contained 5 bases not matched to a gene. As DNA, the CDR3 is TGTGCCTGGAGTCGGGGGGGACTAGCCCAAGAGACCCAGTACTTC. It is translated as CAWSRGGLAQETQYF.

This chain uses TRBV6-6 with TRBJ2-7, with 7 bases aligning to TRBD2. Germline V gene lookup returns CDR1 MNHNY and CDR2 SVGAGI (reference sequence). The J segment lost 7 bases and the V segment lost 5 bases, leaving 14 bases of the junction unmatched. This CDR3 comprises 15 residues. The chain's CDR3 is CASSPRTSRSGEQYV. The CDR3 bases are TGTGCCAGCAGTCCAAGGACTAGTCGCTCGGGGGAGCAGTACGTC.

The J gene is TRBJ2-3, the V gene TRBV7-9; the D is unclear. The CDR3 spans 13 residues. Germline-derived CDR1 and CDR2 are SEHNR and FQNEAQ (reference sequence). The V end lost 5 bases, the J end lost 0 bases, and 6 bases lay between the germline ends. The CDR3 DNA reads TGTGCCAGCAGCCCGACAAGCACAGATACGCAGTATTTT. Translating gives CASSPTSTDTQYF.

The J gene is TRBJ2-7, the V gene TRBV5-6; 10 bases match TRBD1. After removal of 4 bases from V and 6 bases from J, the junction contained 10 bases not matched to a gene. The CDR3 extends over 15 amino acids. Germline V lookup: CDR1 SGHDT, CDR2 YYEEEE. The CDR3 DNA sequence: TGTGCCAGCAGCCCCGTGACAGGGGGCTCGGGCGAGCAGTACTTC. Its protein is CASSPVTGGSGEQYF.

This chain links TRBV6-5 with TRBJ1-2; D is unclear. V gave up 0 bases and J gave up 0 bases, with 11 bases separating them. The CDR3 spans 16 residues. Germline loops: CDR1 MNHEY, CDR2 SVGAGI. This CDR3 is CASSYSWVPANYGYTF. The CDR3 DNA is TGTGCCAGCAGTTACTCCTGGGTCCCGGCTAACTATGGCTACACCTTC.

V gene TRBV20-1 combines with J gene TRBJ2-7; tentatively, D is TRBD1 (5 bases). Trimming removed 3 bases from V and 3 bases from J, with 6 bases in between. Germline V gives CDR1 DFQATT, CDR2 SNEGSKA (reference sequence). The CDR3 has 11 amino acids. The DNA of the CDR3 is TGCAGTGCTAGGGACAACTACGAGCAGTACTTC. The encoded protein is CSARDNYEQYF.

The V and J genes are TRBV12-3 or TRBV12-4 and TRBJ1-1; 10 nucleotides agree with TRBD1. The CDR3 has 13 residues. V shed 2 bases and J 10 bases; nucleotides not matched to a gene: 4. The CDR3 protein is CASSLSRTGGAFF. The CDR3 DNA is TGTGCCAGCAGTTTAAGTAGGACAGGGGGAGCTTTCTTT.

The chain employs TRBV5-6 and TRBJ1-1, with 7 bases identical to TRBD1. The V gene's germline CDR1 is SGHDT and CDR2 YYEEEE. This CDR3 is 13 amino acids long. V was pared by 5 bases and J by 4 bases, with 5 bases of the junction left unmatched. In DNA form, the CDR3 reads TGTGCCAGCAGTGGGGGACAGAGCACTGAAGCTTTCTTT. Its translation is CASSGGQSTEAFF.

The chain couples TRBV11-2 to TRBJ1-2; D is ambiguous. V was cut by 0 bases and J by 4 bases, with 6 bases left in between. The CDR3 spans 13 residues. The germline V gene has CDR1 SGHAT and CDR2 FQNNGV. In DNA form, the CDR3 reads TGTGCCAGCAGCTTAGATGGGAGCTATGGCTACACCTTC. Protein sequence: CASSLDGSYGYTF.

The rearrangement uses TRBV20-1 and TRBJ1-2; 11 bases line up with TRBD1. Germline CDR1 is DFQATT and CDR2 is SNEGSKA (reference sequence). Trimming at V came to 3 bases and at J to 4 bases, leaving 4 bases not matched to a gene. The CDR3 contains 14 residues. The CDR3 here is CSASLGTGGYGYTF. CDR3 DNA: TGCAGTGCTAGTCTCGGGACAGGGGGCTATGGCTACACCTTC.

This chain uses TRBV27 with TRBJ1-1, with a tentative D call TRBD1 (5 bases). The V end was cut by 5 bases, the J end by 11 bases, with 18 bases between. Germline CDR1 is MNHEY and CDR2 is SMNVEV (reference sequence). The CDR3 consists of 13 residues. The CDR3 reads CASSPQGRASAFF. CDR3 DNA sequence: TGTGCCAGCAGTCCGCAGGGTCGCGCGTCGGCTTTCTTT.

This clone was picked up one time. This chain uses TRBV4-1 with TRBJ1-1; D call uncertain. CDR3 length equals 15 residues. V was pared by 0 bases and J by 11 bases, with 19 bases between. Looked up from germline, CDR1 is MGHRA and CDR2 is YSYEKL. The CDR3, as DNA: TGCGCCAGCAGCCAAGAAAGTACTGGTGGTCGTTATGCTTTCTTT. Encoded protein: CASSQESTGGRYAFF.

The V call is TRBV30, the J call TRBJ2-7; D may be TRBD2 (5 bases). The CDR3 is made up of 14 amino acids. The germline V gene encodes CDR1 GTSNPN and CDR2 SVGIG (reference sequence). V lost 0 bases and J 0 bases, leaving 9 bases between the germline ends. CDR3 in DNA: TGTGCCTGGAGTGTCGGTGGGAGCTCCTACGAGCAGTACGTC. It encodes CAWSVGGSSYEQYV.

V is TRBV10-2 and J is TRBJ2-7, with TRBD2 as a possible D gene (6 bases). The ends were cut back, 4 bases at V and 12 bases at J, with 19 bases in the middle. The germline V gene encodes CDR1 WSHSY and CDR2 SAAADI. The CDR3 contains 13 residues. This CDR3 reads CASSVHLRREVYF. CDR3 sequence (DNA): TGCGCCAGCAGTGTACACCTAAGAAGGGAGGTGTACTTC.